One and the same sample provided the 24 T cell receptor beta chains below, sequenced in a study of T cell responses to AZD1222 COVID-19 vaccine. Sequenced by immunoSEQ multiplex PCR; TCRdb stores in-frame clones only, minus some. The sample records around 96,000 clones, approximately 90% being singletons. This specimen was peripheral blood, taken 28 days after the second AZD1222 dose. Receptors were obtained from an adult who received the AZD1222 COVID-19 vaccine.

The J gene is TRBJ1-2, the V gene TRBV2; D call uncertain. V lost 4 bases, J lost 9 bases, and 18 bases lay in between. The CDR3 totals 14 residues. Germline CDR1 SNHLY, CDR2 FYNNEI. The CDR3 here is CASSVTTGARSYTF. The CDR3 DNA follows: TGTGCCAGCAGTGTAACCACCGGCGCGCGGAGCTACACCTTC. The full variable domain, in which reference TRBV2 and TRBJ1-2 provide the parts outside the CDR3, is EPEVTQTPSHQVTQMGQEVILRCVPISNHLYFYWYRQILGQKVEFLVSFYNNEISEKSEIFDDQFSVERPDGSNFTLKIRSTKLEDSAMYFCASSVTTGARSYTFGSGTRLTVV.

V and J are TRBV18 and TRBJ1-2; D not resolved. Germline values: CDR1 KGHSH, CDR2 LQKENI. The CDR3 is made up of 12 amino acids. Trimming cost V 0 bases and J 4 bases, with 3 bases left between them. CDR3: CASSPPSYGYTF. The DNA of the CDR3 is TGTGCCAGCTCACCACCCAGCTATGGCTACACCTTC.

The rearrangement uses TRBV3-1 (or the pseudogene TRBV3-2) and TRBJ2-2; D is possibly TRBD1 (6 bases). CDR1 is LGHDT and CDR2 is YNNKEL in the germline V gene (reference sequence). Trimming stripped 8 bases from V and 4 bases from J, with 17 bases between. This CDR3 is 15 amino acids long. Here the CDR3 reads CASCPESGATGELFF. DNA of the CDR3: TGTGCCAGCTGCCCTGAGTCAGGGGCCACCGGGGAGCTGTTTTTT.

The chain combines TRBV11-2 with TRBJ2-5; D not resolved. Germline CDR1 is SGHAT and CDR2 is FQNNGV. This CDR3 has 12 residues. The V end was cut by 6 bases, the J end by 5 bases, with 10 bases between. Here the CDR3 DNA reads TGTGCCAGCAGTACCAGGTTTGAGACCCAGTACTTC. As protein: CASSTRFETQYF.

V is TRBV28 and J is TRBJ1-2; 12 nucleotides align to TRBD1. CDR1 and CDR2 (germline): MDHEN, SYDVKM. The CDR3 consists of 17 residues. V lost 6 bases and J lost 5; bases outside the gene matches: 13. DNA for the CDR3: TGTGCCAGCAGCTCTCCGGGACAGGGGGCGGTAGGGTATGGCTACACCTTC. Protein: CASSSPGQGAVGYGYTF.

The chain has TRBV6-6 and TRBJ2-1; 8 bases agree with TRBD2. Germline V gene data show CDR1 as MNHNY and CDR2 as SVGAGI (reference sequence). The V segment lost 6 bases and the J segment 8 bases; nucleotides outside the gene matches: 12. The CDR3 extends over 15 amino acids. CDR3 protein: CASRERVAGSHEQFF. Written as DNA, the CDR3 is TGTGCCAGCAGGGAACGGGTAGCGGGAAGCCATGAGCAGTTCTTC.

The chain combines TRBV11-2 with TRBJ2-2, with 8 bases aligning to TRBD2. From germline, CDR1 is SGHAT and CDR2 FQNNGV. V lost 2 bases and J lost 5; bases outside the gene matches: 4. This CDR3 has 15 amino acids. As DNA, the CDR3 is TGTGCCAGCAGCTTAATAGCGGGGTATACCGGGGAGCTGTTTTTT. Translating gives CASSLIAGYTGELFF.

The chain is built from TRBV19 and TRBJ1-2; 12 bases are a match to TRBD1. This CDR3 is built from 16 residues. The trim removed 2 bases at V and 2 bases at J, leaving 3 bases unmatched. Per germline, CDR1 LNHDA and CDR2 SQIVND (reference sequence). The CDR3 DNA sequence: TGTGCCAGTAGTATAACCGGGACAGGGGGCAACTATGGCTACACCTTC. It is translated as CASSITGTGGNYGYTF.

The CDR3 DNA follows: TGTGCCAGCAAGGATTCGGGAGTTAGCAATCAGCCCCAGCATTTT. This codes for CASKDSGVSNQPQHF. The chain links TRBV6-5 to TRBJ1-5; D remains ambiguous. Trimming stripped 7 bases from V and 0 bases from J, with 13 bases between. The CDR3 is made up of 15 amino acids. Germline V lookup: CDR1 MNHEY, CDR2 SVGAGI.

This clone was seen only once. This chain uses TRBV5-1 with TRBJ2-7; 7 nucleotides match TRBD1. Germline trimming cut 4 bases from V and 2 bases from J; bases unmatched to any gene: 6. There are 14 residues in the CDR3. The V gene's germline CDR1 is SGHRS and CDR2 YFSETQ. The DNA for the CDR3 is TGCGCCAGCAGCACCCTGACAGGGACCTACGAGCAGTACTTC. Translation gives CASSTLTGTYEQYF.

The chain recombines TRBV19 with TRBJ1-6, with D maybe TRBD1 (5 bases). CDR3 length: 13 amino acids. Germline CDR1 LNHDA, CDR2 SQIVND (reference sequence). Deletions cut 4 bases from V and 9 bases from J, with 10 bases between. The CDR3 DNA follows: TGTGCCAGTAGTACATGGGGGGGTTCACCCCTCCACTTT. Residues: CASSTWGGSPLHF.

This sequence joins TRBV9 and TRBJ2-1; D gene ambiguous. The CDR3 is made up of 13 amino acids. V lost 4 bases to trimming and J lost 4 bases, with 9 bases between them. Looked up from germline, CDR1 is SGDLS and CDR2 is YYNGEE. The CDR3, as DNA: TGTGCCAGCAGCTCCCAGACTTACAATGAGCAGTTCTTC. It yields the protein CASSSQTYNEQFF.

This sequence joins TRBV27 and TRBJ2-2; 7 bases are a match to TRBD2. The CDR3 has 15 amino acids. The trim removed 5 bases at V and 7 bases at J, leaving 10 bases unmatched. Germline assignment: CDR1 MNHEY and CDR2 SMNVEV (reference sequence). CDR3 bases: TGTGCCAGCAGTCGCAGCAGGGAGGGAGGCGGGGAGCTGTTTTTT. It translates to CASSRSREGGGELFF.

This rearrangement joins TRBV6-5 to TRBJ1-1; perhaps TRBD1 as D (6 bases). There are 15 residues in the CDR3. Germline values: CDR1 MNHEY, CDR2 SVGAGI. The germline V and J ends were trimmed by 6 bases and 4 bases, with 18 bases remaining between them. The CDR3 region is CASSPTGGASTEAFF. The CDR3 bases are TGTGCCAGCAGCCCCACTGGGGGGGCAAGCACTGAAGCTTTCTTT.

V usage is TRBV14 and J usage is TRBJ2-7; weak D call: TRBD1 (5 bases). The CDR3 length is 14 residues. Trimming removed 4 bases at V and 3 bases at J, with 13 bases between. Germline CDR1 and CDR2: SGHDN and FVKESK. CDR3 in amino acids: CASSRIGANYEQYF. The CDR3 region has the DNA TGTGCCAGCAGCCGTATAGGGGCTAACTACGAGCAGTACTTC.

This chain joins TRBV14 and TRBJ2-3; 7 bases line up with TRBD2. The CDR3 loop spans 15 amino acids. V lost 3 bases to trimming and J lost 1 base; unmatched junction nucleotides: 4. CDR1 is SGHDN and CDR2 is FVKESK in the germline V gene. The CDR3 protein is CASSHLAVRTDTQYF. CDR3 sequence (DNA): TGTGCCAGCAGCCACCTAGCGGTTCGCACAGATACGCAGTATTTT.

The chain is built from TRBV30 and TRBJ1-2; D is perhaps TRBD1 (5 bases). The germline V and J ends were trimmed by 5 bases and 4 bases, with 14 bases remaining between them. Germline-derived CDR1 and CDR2 are GTSNPN and SVGIG (reference sequence). The CDR3 totals 13 residues. CDR3 sequence reads: CAWRRGTGYGYTF. CDR3 DNA: TGTGCCTGGCGACGCGGGACGGGCTATGGCTACACCTTC.

The chain has TRBV3-1 (or the pseudogene TRBV3-2) and TRBJ2-1, with 7 nucleotides matching TRBD2. This CDR3 has 13 amino acids. The germline CDR1 and CDR2 sequences are LGHDT and YNNKEL (reference sequence). With 4 bases clipped from V and 5 bases from J, the junction kept 2 bases outside the gene matches. CDR3 in DNA: TGTGCCAGCAGCCTAACTAGCGACAATGAGCAGTTCTTC. Protein product: CASSLTSDNEQFF.

This chain connects TRBV12-3 or TRBV12-4 to TRBJ1-1; D gene ambiguous. The CDR3 sequence is 12 residues long. Trimming removed 5 bases at V and 7 bases at J, with 11 bases between. CDR3 in amino acids: CASSRVTIEAFF. Written as DNA, the CDR3 is TGTGCCAGCAGTCGAGTAACTATTGAAGCTTTCTTT.

This chain uses TRBV19 with TRBJ2-7, with 7 bases aligning to TRBD2. Germline CDR1 and CDR2: LNHDA and SQIVND (reference sequence). The trim removed 4 bases at V and 4 bases at J, leaving 13 bases unmatched. The CDR3 contains 16 residues. The CDR3 DNA is TGTGCCAGTAGTAAGGTATTCGGGGGGAACGCATACGAGCAGTACTTC. Translated: CASSKVFGGNAYEQYF.

The rearrangement uses TRBV28 and TRBJ1-4, with 7 bases identical to TRBD1. V was pared by 5 bases and J by 0 bases, with 12 bases of the junction left unmatched. Per the germline V gene, CDR1 is MDHEN and CDR2 is SYDVKM. The CDR3 runs 18 residues. Here the CDR3 reads CASSKETGSGPTNEKLFF. CDR3 in DNA: TGTGCCAGCAGTAAAGAGACAGGGTCAGGACCAACTAATGAAAAACTGTTTTTT.

The rearrangement uses TRBV7-9 and TRBJ1-1, with D possibly being TRBD1 (5 bases). There are 12 residues in the CDR3. V lost 5 bases and J 12 bases, leaving 16 bases between the germline ends. Germline CDR1 reads SEHNR; CDR2 reads FQNEAQ (reference sequence). This CDR3 is CASSPGGLLTFF. The CDR3 nucleotides read TGTGCCAGCAGCCCCGGGGGTCTATTGACTTTCTTT.

The CDR3 coding sequence is TGTGCCAGCACCCCAGGGATGCTTAACTATGGCTACACCTTC. This codes for CASTPGMLNYGYTF. The chain links TRBV6-5 to TRBJ1-2, with a weak D call TRBD1 (5 bases). V was cut by 7 bases and J by 1 base, with 13 bases left in between. Per the germline V gene, CDR1 is MNHEY and CDR2 is SVGAGI. The CDR3 sequence is 14 residues long.

V and J are TRBV24-1 and TRBJ2-2; 9 bases match TRBD2. This CDR3 spans 16 amino acids. In germline, CDR1 is KGHDR, CDR2 SFDVKD. V dropped 3 bases and J dropped 4; count of bases not matched to a gene: 5. CDR3 sequence reads: CATSDHSGSFTGELFF. The CDR3 DNA sequence: TGTGCCACCAGTGATCATAGCGGGAGTTTCACCGGGGAGCTGTTTTTT.